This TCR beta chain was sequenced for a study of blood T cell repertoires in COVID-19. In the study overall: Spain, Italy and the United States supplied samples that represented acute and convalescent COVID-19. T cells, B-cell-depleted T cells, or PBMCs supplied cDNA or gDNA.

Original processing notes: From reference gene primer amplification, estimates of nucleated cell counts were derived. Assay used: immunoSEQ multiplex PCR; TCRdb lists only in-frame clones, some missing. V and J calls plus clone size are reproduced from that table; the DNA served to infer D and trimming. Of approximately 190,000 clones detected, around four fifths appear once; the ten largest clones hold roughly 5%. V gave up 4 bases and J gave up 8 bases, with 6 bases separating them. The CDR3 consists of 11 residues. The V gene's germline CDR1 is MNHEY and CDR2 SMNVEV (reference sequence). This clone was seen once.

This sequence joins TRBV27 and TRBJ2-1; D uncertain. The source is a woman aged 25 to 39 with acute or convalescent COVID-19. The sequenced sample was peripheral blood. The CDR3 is CASSYRDEQFF. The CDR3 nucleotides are TGTGCCAGCAGTTATCGCGATGAGCAGTTCTTC.